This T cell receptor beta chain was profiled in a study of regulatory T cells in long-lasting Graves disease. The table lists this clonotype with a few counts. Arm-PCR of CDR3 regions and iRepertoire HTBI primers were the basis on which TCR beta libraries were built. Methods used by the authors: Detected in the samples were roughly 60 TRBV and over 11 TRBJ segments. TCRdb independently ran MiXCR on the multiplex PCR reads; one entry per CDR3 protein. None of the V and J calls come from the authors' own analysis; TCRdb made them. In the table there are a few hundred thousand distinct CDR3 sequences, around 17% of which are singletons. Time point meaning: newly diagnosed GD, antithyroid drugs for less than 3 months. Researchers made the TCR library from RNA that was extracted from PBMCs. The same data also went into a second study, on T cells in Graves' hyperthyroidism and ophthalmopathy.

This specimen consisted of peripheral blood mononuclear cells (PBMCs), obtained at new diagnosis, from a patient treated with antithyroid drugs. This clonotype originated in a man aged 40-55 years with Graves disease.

The CDR3 spells CAWSKGQGNYGYTF. CDR3 DNA: TGTGCCTGGAGCAAGGGACAGGGTAACTATGGCTACACCTTC. This chain uses TRBV30 with TRBJ1-2, with 9 bases matching TRBD1. V dropped 3 bases and J dropped 1; count of bases not matched to a gene: 3. Looked up from germline, CDR1 is GTSNPN and CDR2 is SVGIG (reference sequence). This CDR3 is built from 14 residues.